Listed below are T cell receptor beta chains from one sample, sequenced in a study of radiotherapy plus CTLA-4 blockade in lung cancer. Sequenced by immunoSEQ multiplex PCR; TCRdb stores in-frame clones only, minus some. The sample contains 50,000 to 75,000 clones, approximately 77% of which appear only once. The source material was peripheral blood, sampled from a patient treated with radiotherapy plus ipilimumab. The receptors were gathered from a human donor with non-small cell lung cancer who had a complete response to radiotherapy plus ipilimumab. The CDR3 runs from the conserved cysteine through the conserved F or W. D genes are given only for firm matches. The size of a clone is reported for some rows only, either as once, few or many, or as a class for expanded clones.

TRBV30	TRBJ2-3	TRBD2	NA	TGTGCCTGGAGCCTGGGTCTAGCGGGTAACACAGATACGCAGTATTTT	CAWSLGLAGNTDTQYF
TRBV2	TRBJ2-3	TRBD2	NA	TGTGCCAGCAGCGGGGGGGCCGCAGATACGCAGTATTTT	CASSGGAADTQYF
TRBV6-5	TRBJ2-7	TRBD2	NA	TGTGCCAGCAGTTATAGACTAGCGGGGACCGAGCAGTACTTC	CASSYRLAGTEQYF
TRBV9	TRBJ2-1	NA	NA	TGTGCCAGCAGCGTAGTGGGGGCCCATGAGCAGTTCTTC	CASSVVGAHEQFF
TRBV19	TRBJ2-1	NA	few	TGTGCCAGTAGTGGTTTGTCTTCCTACAATGAGCAGTTCTTC	CASSGLSSYNEQFF
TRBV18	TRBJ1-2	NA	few	TGTGCCAGCTCACCACCGGTCGGCTATGGCTACACCTTC	CASSPPVGYGYTF
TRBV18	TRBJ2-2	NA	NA	TGTGCCAGCTCACCCGACTCGACAGCAACCGGGGAGCTGTTTTTT	CASSPDSTATGELFF
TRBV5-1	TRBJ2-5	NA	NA	TGCGCCAGCAGCTTGCCACCACAGGGTCCCTCGGACTTC	CASSLPPQGPSDF
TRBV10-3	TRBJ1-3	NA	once	TGTGCCATCAGTGAGGTTCGGGCCGGTTCGGCTGGAAACACCATATATTTT	CAISEVRAGSAGNTIYF
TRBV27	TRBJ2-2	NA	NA	TGTGCCAGCAGTTTAACGCCATACGCCACCGGGGAGCTGTTTTTT	CASSLTPYATGELFF
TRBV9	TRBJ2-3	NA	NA	TGTGCCAGCAGTGTAGGCCAGGGGACTAACACAGATACGCAGTATTTT	CASSVGQGTNTDTQYF
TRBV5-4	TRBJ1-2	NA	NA	TGTGCCAGCAGCCCCGGTTGGATACGGCGTAACTATGGCTACACCTTC	CASSPGWIRRNYGYTF
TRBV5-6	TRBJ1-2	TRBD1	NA	TGTGCCAGCAGCTTTCTGGGACAGGGGGATTATGGCTACACCTTC	CASSFLGQGDYGYTF
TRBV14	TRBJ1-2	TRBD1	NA	TGTGCCAGCAGCCGACAGGGGGCGAAGAACGGCCTCTATGGCTACACCTTC	CASSRQGAKNGLYGYTF
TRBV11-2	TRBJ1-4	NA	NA	TGTGCCAGCAGCCCTCAGGGTTCAACTAATGAAAAACTGTTTTTT	CASSPQGSTNEKLFF
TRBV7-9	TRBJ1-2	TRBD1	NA	TGTGCCAGCAGCTCTGACAGGGCTTCCTATGGCTACACCTTC	CASSSDRASYGYTF
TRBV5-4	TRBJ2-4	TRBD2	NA	TGTGCCAGCAGTTGGGACTATTCCAAAAACATTCAGTACTTC	CASSWDYSKNIQYF
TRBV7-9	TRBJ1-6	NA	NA	TGTGCCAGCAGCTTAGACAGTTATAATTCACCCCTCCACTTT	CASSLDSYNSPLHF
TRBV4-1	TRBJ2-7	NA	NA	TGCGCCAGCAGCCAAATACCGACAGGAGGCGACGAGCAGTACTTC	CASSQIPTGGDEQYF
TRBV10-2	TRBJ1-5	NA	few	TGCGCCAGCAGTGACGTGGCAGGCAATCAGCCCCAGCATTTT	CASSDVAGNQPQHF
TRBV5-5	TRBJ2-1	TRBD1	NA	TGTGCCAGCAGCTTGGAGGGACAGGGGTGGTATGAGCAGTTCTTC	CASSLEGQGWYEQFF
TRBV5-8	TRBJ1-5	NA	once	TGTGCCAGCAGCTTGGAGGGATCGAGCAATCAGCCCCAGCATTTT	CASSLEGSSNQPQHF
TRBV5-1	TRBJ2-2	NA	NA	TGCGCCAGCAGCTTTCAGGGGTCCGGGGAGCTGTTTTTT	CASSFQGSGELFF
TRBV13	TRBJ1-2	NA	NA	TGTGCCAGCAGCTTGATGACGGGTGTAGCAGGCTACACCTTC	CASSLMTGVAGYTF
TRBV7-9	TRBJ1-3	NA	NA	TGTGCCAGCAGCCCGGGGAGGTTCGGAAACACCATATATTTT	CASSPGRFGNTIYF